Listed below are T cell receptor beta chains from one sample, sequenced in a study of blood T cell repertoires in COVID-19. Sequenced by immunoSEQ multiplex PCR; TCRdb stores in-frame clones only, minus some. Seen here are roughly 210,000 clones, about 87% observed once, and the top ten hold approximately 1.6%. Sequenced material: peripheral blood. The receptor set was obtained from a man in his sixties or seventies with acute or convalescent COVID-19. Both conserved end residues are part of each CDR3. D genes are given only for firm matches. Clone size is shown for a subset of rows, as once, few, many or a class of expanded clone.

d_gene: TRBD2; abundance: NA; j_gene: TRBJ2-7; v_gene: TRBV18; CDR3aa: CASSLGLADSYEQYF; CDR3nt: TGTGCCAGCTCACTGGGACTAGCGGACTCCTACGAGCAGTACTTC
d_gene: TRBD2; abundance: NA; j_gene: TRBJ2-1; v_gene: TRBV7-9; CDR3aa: CASSFSGRAKNEQFF; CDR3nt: TGTGCCAGCAGCTTTAGCGGGAGGGCGAAGAATGAGCAGTTCTTC
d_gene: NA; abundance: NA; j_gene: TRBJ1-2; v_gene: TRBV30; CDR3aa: CAWSNEDNYGYTF; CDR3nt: TGTGCCTGGAGTAATGAGGATAACTATGGCTACACCTTC
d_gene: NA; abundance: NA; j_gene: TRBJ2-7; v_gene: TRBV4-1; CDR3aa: CASSQEITADYEQYF; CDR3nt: TGCGCCAGCAGCCAAGAAATTACAGCGGACTACGAGCAGTACTTC
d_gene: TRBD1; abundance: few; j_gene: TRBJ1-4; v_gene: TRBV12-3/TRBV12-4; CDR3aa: CASRGQGNEKLFF; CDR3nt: TGTGCCTCTAGGGGACAGGGGAATGAAAAACTGTTTTTT
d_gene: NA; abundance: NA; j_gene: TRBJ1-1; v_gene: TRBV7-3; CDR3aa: CASSIDGQSNTEAFF; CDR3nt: TGTGCCAGCAGTATTGATGGACAATCGAACACTGAAGCTTTCTTT
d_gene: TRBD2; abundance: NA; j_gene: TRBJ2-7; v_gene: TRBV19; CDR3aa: CASSLTSGKIYEQYF; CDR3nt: TGTGCCAGTAGTTTAACTAGCGGTAAAATCTACGAGCAGTACTTC
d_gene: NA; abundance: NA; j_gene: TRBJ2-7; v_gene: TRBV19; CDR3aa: CASRRRGGADTYEQYF; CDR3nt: TGTGCCAGTAGGAGGAGGGGCGGGGCAGATACCTACGAGCAGTACTTC
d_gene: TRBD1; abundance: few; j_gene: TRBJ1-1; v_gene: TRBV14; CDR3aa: CASGGNTGEAAFF; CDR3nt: TGTGCCAGCGGAGGAAATACAGGGGAAGCAGCTTTCTTT
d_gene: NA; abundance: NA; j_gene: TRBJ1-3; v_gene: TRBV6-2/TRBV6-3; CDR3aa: CASSYGGVAGNTIYF; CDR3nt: TGTGCCAGCAGTTACGGCGGGGTTGCTGGAAACACCATATATTTT
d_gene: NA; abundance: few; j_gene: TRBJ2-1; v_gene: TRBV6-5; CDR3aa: CASTAHSYNEQFF; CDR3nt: TGTGCCAGCACAGCGCACTCCTACAATGAGCAGTTCTTC
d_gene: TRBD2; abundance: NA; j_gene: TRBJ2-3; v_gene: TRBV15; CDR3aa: CATSRGLTSGTDTQYF; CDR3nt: TGTGCCACCAGCAGGGGGTTGACTAGCGGCACAGATACGCAGTATTTT
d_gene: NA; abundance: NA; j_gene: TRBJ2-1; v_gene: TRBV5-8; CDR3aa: CASSLGEGLTLFF; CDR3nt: TGTGCCAGCAGCTTAGGAGAGGGACTGACACTTTTCTTC
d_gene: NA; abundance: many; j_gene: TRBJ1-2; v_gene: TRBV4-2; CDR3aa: CASSQVDGEGYGYTF; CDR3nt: TGTGCCAGCAGCCAAGTAGACGGGGAGGGCTATGGCTACACCTTC
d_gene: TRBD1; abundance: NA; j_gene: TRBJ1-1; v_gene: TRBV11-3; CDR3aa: CASSLGGQGTEAFF; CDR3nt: TGTGCCAGCAGCTTGGGGGGACAGGGAACTGAAGCTTTCTTT
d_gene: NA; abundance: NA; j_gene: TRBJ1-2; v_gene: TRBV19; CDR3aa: CASSTKWGVNYGYTF; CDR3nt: TGTGCCAGTAGTACCAAGTGGGGCGTTAACTATGGCTACACCTTC
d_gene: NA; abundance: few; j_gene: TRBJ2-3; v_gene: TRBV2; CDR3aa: CASSVGQLLTDTQYF; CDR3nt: TGTGCCAGCAGTGTTGGACAACTACTTACAGATACGCAGTATTTT
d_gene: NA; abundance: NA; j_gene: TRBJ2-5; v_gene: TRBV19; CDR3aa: CASGSSFGGETQYF; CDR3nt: TGTGCCAGTGGTTCAAGTTTCGGGGGAGAGACCCAGTACTTC
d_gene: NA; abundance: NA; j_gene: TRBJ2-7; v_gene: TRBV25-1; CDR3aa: CASSEFGGYEQYF; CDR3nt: TGTGCCAGCAGTGAATTTGGAGGTTACGAGCAGTACTTC
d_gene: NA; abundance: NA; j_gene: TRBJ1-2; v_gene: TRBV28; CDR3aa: CASSLESYGYTF; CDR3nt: TGTGCCAGCAGTTTAGAGAGCTATGGCTACACCTTC
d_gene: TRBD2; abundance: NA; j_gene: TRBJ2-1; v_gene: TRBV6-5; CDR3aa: CASGLAYNEQFF; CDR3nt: TGTGCCAGCGGACTAGCCTACAATGAGCAGTTCTTC
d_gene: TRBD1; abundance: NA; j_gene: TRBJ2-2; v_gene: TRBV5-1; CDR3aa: CASSLEFLQGATGGELFF; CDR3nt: TGCGCCAGCAGCTTGGAGTTTCTCCAGGGGGCAACCGGCGGGGAGCTGTTTTTT
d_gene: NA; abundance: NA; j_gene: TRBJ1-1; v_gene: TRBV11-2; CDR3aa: CASSLDLMGGRTEAFF; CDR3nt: TGTGCCAGCAGCTTAGATCTAATGGGGGGGCGTACTGAAGCTTTCTTT
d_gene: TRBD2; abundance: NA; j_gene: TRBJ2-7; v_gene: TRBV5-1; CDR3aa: CASSLMGLAGVQYF; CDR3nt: TGCGCCAGCAGCTTGATGGGACTAGCGGGGGTGCAGTACTTC
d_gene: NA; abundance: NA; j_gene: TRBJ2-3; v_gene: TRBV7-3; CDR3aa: CASSLRPPSATSTDTQYF; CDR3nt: TGTGCCAGCAGCTTAAGACCCCCCTCAGCGACTAGCACAGATACGCAGTATTTT
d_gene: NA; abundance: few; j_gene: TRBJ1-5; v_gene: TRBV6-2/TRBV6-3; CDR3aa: CASSYGGNQPQHF; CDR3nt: TGTGCCAGCAGTTACGGGGGGAATCAGCCCCAGCATTTT
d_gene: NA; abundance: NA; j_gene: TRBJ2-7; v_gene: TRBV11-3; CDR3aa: CASSLDPLREQYF; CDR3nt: TGTGCCAGCAGCTTAGACCCCCTTCGCGAGCAGTACTTC
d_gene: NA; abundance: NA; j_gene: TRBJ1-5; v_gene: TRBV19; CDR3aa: CASNGDNNQPQHF; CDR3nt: TGTGCCAGTAATGGTGACAACAATCAGCCCCAGCATTTT
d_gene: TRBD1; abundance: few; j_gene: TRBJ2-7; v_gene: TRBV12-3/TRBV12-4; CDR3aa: CASTDRVLGEQYF; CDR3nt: TGTGCCAGCACCGACAGGGTTCTGGGCGAGCAGTACTTC
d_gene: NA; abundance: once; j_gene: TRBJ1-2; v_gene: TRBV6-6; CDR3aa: CASIEAGEVTF; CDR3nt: TGTGCCAGCATCGAAGCAGGGGAAGTCACCTTC
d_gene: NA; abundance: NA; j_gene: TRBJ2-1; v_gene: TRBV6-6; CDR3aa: CASTAYSTYNEQFF; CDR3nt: TGTGCCAGCACAGCGTATTCTACCTACAATGAGCAGTTCTTC
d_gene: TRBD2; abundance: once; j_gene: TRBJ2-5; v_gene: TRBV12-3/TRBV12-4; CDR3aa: CASSLALAEKYF; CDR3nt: TGTGCCAGCAGTTTAGCACTAGCGGAAAAGTACTTC
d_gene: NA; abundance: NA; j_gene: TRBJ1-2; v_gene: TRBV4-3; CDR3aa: CASSQADSNYGYTF; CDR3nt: TGCGCCAGCAGCCAGGCGGACAGCAACTATGGCTACACCTTC
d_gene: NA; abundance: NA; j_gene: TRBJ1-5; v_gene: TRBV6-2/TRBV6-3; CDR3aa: CASSPAPSNQPQHF; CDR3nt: TGTGCCAGCAGCCCAGCACCTAGCAATCAGCCCCAGCATTTT
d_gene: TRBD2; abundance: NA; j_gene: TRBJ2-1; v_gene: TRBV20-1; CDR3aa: CSASLGLAYNEQFF; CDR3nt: TGCAGTGCTAGTTTAGGACTAGCCTACAATGAGCAGTTCTTC
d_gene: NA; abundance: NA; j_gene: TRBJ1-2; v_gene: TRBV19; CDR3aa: CASSSRSYGYTF; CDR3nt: TGTGCCAGTAGTAGCCGGTCCTATGGCTACACCTTC
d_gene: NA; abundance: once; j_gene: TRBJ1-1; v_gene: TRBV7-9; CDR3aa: CASSLGPGGTEAFF; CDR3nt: TGTGCCAGCAGCTTAGGGCCGGGGGGGACTGAAGCTTTCTTT
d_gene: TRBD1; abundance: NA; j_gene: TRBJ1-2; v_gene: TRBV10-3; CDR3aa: CAINPGQTNYGYTF; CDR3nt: TGTGCCATCAATCCGGGACAGACAAACTATGGCTACACCTTC
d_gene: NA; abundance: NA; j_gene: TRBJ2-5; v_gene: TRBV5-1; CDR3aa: CASSLAQKNQETQYF; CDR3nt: TGCGCCAGCAGCTTGGCACAGAAGAACCAAGAGACCCAGTACTTC
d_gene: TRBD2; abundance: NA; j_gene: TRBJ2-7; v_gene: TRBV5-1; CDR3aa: CASSLWGTSGEDEQYF; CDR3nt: TGCGCCAGCAGCTTGTGGGGGACTAGCGGGGAGGACGAGCAGTACTTC
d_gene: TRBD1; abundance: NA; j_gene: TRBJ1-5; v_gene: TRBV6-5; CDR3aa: CASRAGTGGSQPQHF; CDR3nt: TGTGCCAGCAGAGCCGGGACAGGGGGGAGTCAGCCCCAGCATTTT
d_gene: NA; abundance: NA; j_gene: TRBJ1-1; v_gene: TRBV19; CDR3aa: CASIIRRGGGLNTEAFF; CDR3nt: TGTGCCAGTATAATAAGGAGAGGGGGAGGGCTGAACACTGAAGCTTTCTTT
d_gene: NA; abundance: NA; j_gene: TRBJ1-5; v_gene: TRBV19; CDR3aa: CASSTPGGIDQPQHF; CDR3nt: TGTGCCAGTAGTACCCCGGGAGGGATCGATCAGCCCCAGCATTTT
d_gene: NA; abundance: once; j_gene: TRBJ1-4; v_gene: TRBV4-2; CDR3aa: CASSQDKGGAGEKLFF; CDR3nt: TGTGCCAGCAGCCAAGATAAGGGAGGGGCAGGTGAAAAACTGTTTTTT
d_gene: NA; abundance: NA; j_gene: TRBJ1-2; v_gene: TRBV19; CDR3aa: CASSMTSRGGYGYTF; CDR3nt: TGTGCCAGTAGTATGACTTCTCGGGGAGGCTATGGCTACACCTTC
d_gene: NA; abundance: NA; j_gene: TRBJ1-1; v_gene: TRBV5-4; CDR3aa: CASSLQENTEAFF; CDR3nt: TGTGCCAGCAGCCTTCAGGAGAACACTGAAGCTTTCTTT
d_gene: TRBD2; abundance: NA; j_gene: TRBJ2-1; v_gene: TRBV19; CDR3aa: CASSPSTSGRDEQFF; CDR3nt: TGTGCCAGTAGTCCATCGACTAGCGGGAGGGATGAGCAGTTCTTC
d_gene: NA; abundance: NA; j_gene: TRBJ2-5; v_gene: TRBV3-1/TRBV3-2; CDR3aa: CASSQARDQETQYF; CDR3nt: TGTGCCAGCAGCCAAGCGCGGGACCAAGAGACCCAGTACTTC
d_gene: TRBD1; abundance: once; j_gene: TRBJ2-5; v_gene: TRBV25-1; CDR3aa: CASRATGTGGTQYF; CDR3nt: TGTGCCAGCAGAGCAACCGGGACAGGGGGTACCCAGTACTTC
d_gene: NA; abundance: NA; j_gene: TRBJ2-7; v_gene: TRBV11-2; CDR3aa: CASSPAILGTSYEQYF; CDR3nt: TGTGCCAGCAGCCCTGCGATACTAGGCACTTCCTACGAGCAGTACTTC
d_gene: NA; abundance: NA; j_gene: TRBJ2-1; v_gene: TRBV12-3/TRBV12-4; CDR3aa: CASSPRGEQFF; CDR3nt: TGTGCCAGCAGTCCTCGGGGAGAGCAGTTCTTC
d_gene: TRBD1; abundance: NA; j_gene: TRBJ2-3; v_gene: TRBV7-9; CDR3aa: CASSMDRQTDTQYF; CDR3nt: TGTGCCAGCAGCATGGACAGGCAAACAGATACGCAGTATTTT
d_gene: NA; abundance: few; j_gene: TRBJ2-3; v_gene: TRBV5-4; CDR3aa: CASSLSHGDTQYF; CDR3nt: TGTGCCAGCAGCCTTTCTCACGGAGATACGCAGTATTTT